This T cell receptor (beta chain) came from a study of cytomegalovirus exposure and HLA in healthy donors. The PCR made use of 60 Vbeta and 13 Jbeta primers. In the study's own analysis: Approximately 11 million of the 60 million to 90 million unique TCR beta chains counted in a later analysis were shared. Assay: immunoSEQ multiplex PCR; the TCRdb copy retains only in-frame clones and omits some. That table gives V, J and clone size, and the DNA gave D and trimming. Of around 200,000 clones detected, under 85% appear once; the ten largest clones hold 2.5% to 3.5%. A word on this clone: Its specificity is not known.

Study conclusions and caveats: There were a few CMV-associated chains whose specificity for CMV antigens was confirmed in vitro. An apparent linkage of common viral pathogens to several of the most significant clusters emerged in a later analysis. A later analysis associated 16,951 TCR beta sequences with HLA alleles at a 0.05 false discovery rate.

CDR3 size: 13 residues. Germline loops: CDR1 SGHTS, CDR2 YDEGEE. V was clipped by 1 base and J by 3 bases, with 7 bases between them. Sequenced input: PBMCs. The chain carries TRBV5-8 and TRBJ1-1, with a tentative D call TRBD1 (5 bases). The source of this sequence is a female donor in good health and CMV-seronegative. The CDR3 DNA reads TGTGCCAGCAGCTTGTGGGGGGACACTGAAGCTTTCTTT. The encoded protein is CASSLWGDTEAFF.